Each of the 6 T cell receptor beta chains below was sequenced from the same sample in a study of T-cell memory formation after mild COVID-19. One entry per CDR3 protein, called by TCRdb with MiXCR from the 5' RACE reads. The data show approximately 260,000 distinct CDR3 sequences, 15% to 20% seen once. Sequenced input: PBMCs or a T cell subset sorted from them (not recorded which). These receptors originate from a man younger than 35 who had mild COVID-19 (a few samples of this study predate the infection). Cell type and time point are not known.

The chain recombines TRBV6-5 with TRBJ1-1; no firm D call. This CDR3 has 14 residues. Trimming pared 5 bases from V and 3 bases from J, leaving 13 bases between. Germline values: CDR1 MNHEY, CDR2 SVGAGI. The CDR3 DNA reads TGTGCCAGCAGTGGAGGGCTGGCCTACACTGAAGCTTTCTTT. It translates to CASSGGLAYTEAFF.

This clonotype has just a few counts. V gene TRBV3-1 combines with J gene TRBJ2-1, with D hard to call. Germline-derived CDR1 and CDR2 are LGHDT and YNNKEL (reference sequence). This CDR3 is 12 amino acids long. Trimming cost V 1 base and J 7 bases, with 5 bases left between them. The CDR3 protein is CASSQGTNEQFF. The CDR3 DNA follows: TGTGCCAGCAGCCAAGGAACTAATGAGCAGTTCTTC.

The sample holds a few counts of this clonotype. The rearrangement joins TRBV6-2 or TRBV6-3 to TRBJ2-1; tentatively, D is TRBD2 (7 bases). The CDR3 consists of 14 residues. The V and J ends lost 8 bases and 0 bases respectively, with 11 bases between them. Germline V gene lookup returns CDR1 MNHEY and CDR2 SVGEGT. The DNA for the CDR3 is TGTGCCAGCCATCGGGGGGCCTCCTACAATGAGCAGTTCTTC. Residues: CASHRGASYNEQFF.

This clonotype came up a few times. V and J are TRBV7-2 and TRBJ2-3; TRBD2 aligns across 8 bases. Germline V gene lookup returns CDR1 SGHTA and CDR2 FQGNSA. There are 14 residues in the CDR3. Unmatched junction bases numbered 8, after V lost 5 bases and J lost 7 bases. In nucleotides, the CDR3 is TGTGCCAGCAGCCCTCGGGGGGGCGGGAATACGCAGTATTTT. Encoded protein: CASSPRGGGNTQYF.

The genes are TRBV6-2 or TRBV6-3 and TRBJ2-7; D may be TRBD2 (5 bases). This CDR3 is 13 amino acids long. With 10 bases removed from V and 0 bases from J, the gap between germline ends came to 13 bases. The V gene's germline CDR1 is MNHEY and CDR2 SVGEGT. DNA of the CDR3: TGTGCCACCACGTCCGGGAACTCCTACGAGCAGTACTTC. Protein product: CATTSGNSYEQYF.

The rearrangement uses TRBV4-3 and TRBJ1-1; D not certain. The germline V gene encodes CDR1 LGHNA and CDR2 YSLEER. The CDR3 consists of 15 residues. Trimming pared 0 bases from V and 2 bases from J, leaving 10 bases between. The CDR3 loop is CASSQEPVGNTEAFF. The CDR3 coding sequence is TGCGCCAGCAGCCAAGAACCCGTTGGTAACACTGAAGCTTTCTTT.